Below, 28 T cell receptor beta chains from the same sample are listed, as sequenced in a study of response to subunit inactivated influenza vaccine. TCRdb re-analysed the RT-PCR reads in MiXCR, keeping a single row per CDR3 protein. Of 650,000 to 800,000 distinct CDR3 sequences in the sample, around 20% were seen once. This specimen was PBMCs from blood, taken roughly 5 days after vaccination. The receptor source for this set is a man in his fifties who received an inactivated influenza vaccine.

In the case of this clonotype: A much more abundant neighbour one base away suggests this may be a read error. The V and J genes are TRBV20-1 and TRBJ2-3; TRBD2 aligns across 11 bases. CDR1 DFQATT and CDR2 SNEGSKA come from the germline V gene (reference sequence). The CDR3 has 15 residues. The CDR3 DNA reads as TGCAGTGCTTCCCCTACTAGCGGGAGTCCAGATACGCAGTCTTTT. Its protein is CSASPTSGSPDTQSF.

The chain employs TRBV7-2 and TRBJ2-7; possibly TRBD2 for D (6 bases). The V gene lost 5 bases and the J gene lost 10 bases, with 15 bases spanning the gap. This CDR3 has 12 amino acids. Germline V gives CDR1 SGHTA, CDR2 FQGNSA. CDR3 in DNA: TGTGCCAGCAGCCCGCGACTAGGGAGTCAGTACTTC. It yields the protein CASSPRLGSQYF.

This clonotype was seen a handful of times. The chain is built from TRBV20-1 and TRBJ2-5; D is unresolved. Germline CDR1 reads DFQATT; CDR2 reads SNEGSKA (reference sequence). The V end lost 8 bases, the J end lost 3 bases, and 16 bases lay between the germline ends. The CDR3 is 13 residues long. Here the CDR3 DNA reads TGCAGTTGGGATGGGATTACCAAAGAGACCCAGTACTTC. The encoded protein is CSWDGITKETQYF.

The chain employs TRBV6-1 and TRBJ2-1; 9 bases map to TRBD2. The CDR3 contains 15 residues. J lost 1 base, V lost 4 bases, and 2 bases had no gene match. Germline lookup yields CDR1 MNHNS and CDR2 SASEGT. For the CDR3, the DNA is TGTGCCAGCAGTGCTAGCGGGACTTCCTACAATGAGCAGTTCTTC. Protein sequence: CASSASGTSYNEQFF.

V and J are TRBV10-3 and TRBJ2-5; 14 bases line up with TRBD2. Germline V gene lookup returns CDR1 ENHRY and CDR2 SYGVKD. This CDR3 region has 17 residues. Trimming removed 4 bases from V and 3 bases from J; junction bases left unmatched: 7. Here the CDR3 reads CAISGEQGLAGEETQYF. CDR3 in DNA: TGTGCCATCAGTGGGGAACAGGGACTAGCGGGGGAAGAGACCCAGTACTTC.

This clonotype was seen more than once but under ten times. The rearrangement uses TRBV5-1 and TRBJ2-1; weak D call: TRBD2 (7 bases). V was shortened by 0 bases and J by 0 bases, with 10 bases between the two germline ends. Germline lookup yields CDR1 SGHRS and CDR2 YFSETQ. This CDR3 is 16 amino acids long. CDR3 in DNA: TGCGCCAGCAGCTTGGCGGGGGGCCCCTCCTACAATGAGCAGTTCTTC. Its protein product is CASSLAGGPSYNEQFF.

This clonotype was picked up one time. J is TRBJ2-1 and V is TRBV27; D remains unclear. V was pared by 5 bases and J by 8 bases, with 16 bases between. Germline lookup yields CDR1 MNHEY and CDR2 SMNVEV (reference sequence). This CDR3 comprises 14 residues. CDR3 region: CASSGTPRIHEQFF. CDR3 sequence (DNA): TGTGCCAGCAGTGGCACCCCCCGGATCCATGAGCAGTTCTTC.

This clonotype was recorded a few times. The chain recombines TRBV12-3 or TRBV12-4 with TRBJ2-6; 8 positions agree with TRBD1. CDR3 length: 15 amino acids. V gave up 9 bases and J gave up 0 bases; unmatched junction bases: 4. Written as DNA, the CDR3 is TGTGCCAGTCTGGACAGGGACTCTGGGGCCAACGTCCTGACTTTC. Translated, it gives CASLDRDSGANVLTF.

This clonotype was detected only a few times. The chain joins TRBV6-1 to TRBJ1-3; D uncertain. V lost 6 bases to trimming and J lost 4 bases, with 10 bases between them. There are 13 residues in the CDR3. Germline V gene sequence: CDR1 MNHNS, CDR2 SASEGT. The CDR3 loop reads CASSTDGGNTIYF. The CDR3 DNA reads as TGTGCCAGCAGCACGGACGGAGGAAACACCATATATTTT.

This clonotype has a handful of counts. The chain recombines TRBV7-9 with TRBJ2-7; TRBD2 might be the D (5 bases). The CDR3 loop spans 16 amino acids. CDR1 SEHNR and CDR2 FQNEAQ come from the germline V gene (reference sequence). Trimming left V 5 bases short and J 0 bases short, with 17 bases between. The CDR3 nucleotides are TGTGCCAGCAGCGAATTGGACTCCACGAGCTCCTACGAGCAGTACTTC. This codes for CASSELDSTSSYEQYF.

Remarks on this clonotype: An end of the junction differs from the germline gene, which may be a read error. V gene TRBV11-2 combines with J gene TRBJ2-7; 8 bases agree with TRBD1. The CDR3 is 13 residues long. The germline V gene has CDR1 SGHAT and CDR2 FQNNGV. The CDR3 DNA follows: TGTGCCAGCAGCTGGACAGGGTCCTACGTGCAGTACTTC. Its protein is CASSWTGSYVQYF.

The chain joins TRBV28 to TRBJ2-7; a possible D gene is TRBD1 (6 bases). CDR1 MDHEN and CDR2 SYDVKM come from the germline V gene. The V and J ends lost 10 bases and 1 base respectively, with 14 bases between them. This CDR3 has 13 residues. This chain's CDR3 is CATRGGLSYEQYF. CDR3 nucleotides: TGTGCCACCAGGGGCGGGCTTTCCTACGAGCAGTACTTC.

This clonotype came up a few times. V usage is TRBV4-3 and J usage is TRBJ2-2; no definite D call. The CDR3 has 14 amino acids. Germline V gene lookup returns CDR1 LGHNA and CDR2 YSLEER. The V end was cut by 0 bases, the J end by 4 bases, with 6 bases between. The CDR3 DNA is TGCGCCAGCAGCCAAGACCTTCCCACCGGGGAGCTGTTTTTT. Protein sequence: CASSQDLPTGELFF.

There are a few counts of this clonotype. The DNA for the CDR3 is TGTGCCAGCACCCCTCCGACAGGGTCTAGCTACAATGAGCAGTTCTTC. Amino acid sequence: CASTPPTGSSYNEQFF. The chain employs TRBV28 and TRBJ2-1; 7 positions agree with TRBD1. There are 16 residues in the CDR3. Trimming cost V 7 bases and J 3 bases; bases outside gene matches: 12. In germline, CDR1 is MDHEN, CDR2 SYDVKM.

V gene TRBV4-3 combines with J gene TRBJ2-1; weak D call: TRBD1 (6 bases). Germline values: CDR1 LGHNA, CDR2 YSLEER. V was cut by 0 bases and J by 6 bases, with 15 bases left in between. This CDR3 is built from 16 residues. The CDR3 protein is CASSQEPSGRGNEQFF. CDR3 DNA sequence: TGCGCCAGCAGCCAAGAGCCGAGCGGCAGGGGCAATGAGCAGTTCTTC.

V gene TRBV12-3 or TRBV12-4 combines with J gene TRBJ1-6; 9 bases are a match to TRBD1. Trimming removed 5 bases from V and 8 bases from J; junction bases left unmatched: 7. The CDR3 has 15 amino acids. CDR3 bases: TGTGCCAGCAGTGGGGGGACAGGGAAGGATTCACCCCTCCACTTT. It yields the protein CASSGGTGKDSPLHF.

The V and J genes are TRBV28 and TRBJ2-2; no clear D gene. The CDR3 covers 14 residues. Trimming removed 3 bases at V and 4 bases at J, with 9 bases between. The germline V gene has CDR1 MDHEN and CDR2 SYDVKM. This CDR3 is CASSFYRSTGELFF. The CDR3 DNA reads TGTGCCAGCAGTTTTTACCGATCCACCGGGGAGCTGTTTTTT.

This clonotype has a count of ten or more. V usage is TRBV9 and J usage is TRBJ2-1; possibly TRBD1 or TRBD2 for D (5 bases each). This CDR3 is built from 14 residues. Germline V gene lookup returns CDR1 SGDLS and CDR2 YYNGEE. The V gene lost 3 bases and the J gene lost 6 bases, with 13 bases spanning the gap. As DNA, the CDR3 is TGTGCCAGCAGCGCCCAACCCGGGACCAATGAGCAGTTCTTC. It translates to CASSAQPGTNEQFF.

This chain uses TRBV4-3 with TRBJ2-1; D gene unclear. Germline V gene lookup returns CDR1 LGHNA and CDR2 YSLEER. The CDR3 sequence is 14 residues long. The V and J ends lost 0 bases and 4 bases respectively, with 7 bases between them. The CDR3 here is CASSQDGDYNEQFF. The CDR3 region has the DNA TGCGCCAGCAGCCAAGACGGCGATTACAATGAGCAGTTCTTC.

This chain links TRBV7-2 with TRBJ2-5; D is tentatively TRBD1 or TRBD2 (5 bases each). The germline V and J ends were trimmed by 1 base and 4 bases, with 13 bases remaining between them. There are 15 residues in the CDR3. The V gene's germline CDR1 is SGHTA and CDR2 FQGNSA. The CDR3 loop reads CASSLGWGIRETQYF. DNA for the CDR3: TGTGCCAGCAGCTTAGGTTGGGGGATAAGAGAGACCCAGTACTTC.

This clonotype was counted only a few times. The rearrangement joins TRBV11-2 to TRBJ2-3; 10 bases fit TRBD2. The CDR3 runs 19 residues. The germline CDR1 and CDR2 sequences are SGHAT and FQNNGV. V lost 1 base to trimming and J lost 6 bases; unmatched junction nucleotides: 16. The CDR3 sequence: CASSLVLLAGVSSEDTQYF. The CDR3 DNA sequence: TGTGCCAGCAGCTTAGTTCTCCTAGCGGGAGTGTCAAGTGAGGATACGCAGTATTTT.

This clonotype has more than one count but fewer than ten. The CDR3 bases are TGTGCCACCAGCGGGGGGCCGTGGGAGACCCAGTACTTC. As protein: CATSGGPWETQYF. The chain couples TRBV6-2 or TRBV6-3 to TRBJ2-5; 9 bases align to TRBD2. The CDR3 extends over 13 amino acids. The J segment lost 5 bases and the V segment lost 10 bases, leaving 8 bases of the junction unmatched. Germline CDR1 is MNHEY and CDR2 is SVGEGT.

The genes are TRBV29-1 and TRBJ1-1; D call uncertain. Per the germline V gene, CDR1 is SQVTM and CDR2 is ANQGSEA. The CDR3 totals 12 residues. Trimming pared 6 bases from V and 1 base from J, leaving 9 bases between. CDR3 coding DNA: TGCAGCGTCACCAGGAGGAACACTGAAGCTTTCTTT. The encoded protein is CSVTRRNTEAFF.

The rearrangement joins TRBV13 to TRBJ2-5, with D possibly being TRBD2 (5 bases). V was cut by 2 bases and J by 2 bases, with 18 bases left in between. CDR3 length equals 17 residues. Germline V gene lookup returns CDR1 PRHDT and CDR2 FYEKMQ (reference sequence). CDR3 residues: CASSLTSGQAAQETQYF. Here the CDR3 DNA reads TGTGCCAGCAGCTTAACCAGCGGCCAAGCCGCTCAAGAGACCCAGTACTTC. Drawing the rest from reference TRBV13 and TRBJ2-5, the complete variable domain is AAGVIQSPRHLIKEKRETATLKCYPIPRHDTVYWYQQGPGQDPQFLISFYEKMQSDKGSIPDRFSAQQFSDYHSELNMSSLELGDSALYFCASSLTSGQAAQETQYFGPGTRLLVL.

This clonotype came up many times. This CDR3 is CASSLGQGGNEQFF. The CDR3, as DNA: TGCGCCAGCAGCCTGGGACAGGGGGGGAATGAGCAGTTCTTC. This chain joins TRBV5-1 and TRBJ2-1; 11 bases agree with TRBD1. V was pared by 4 bases and J by 7 bases, with 4 bases of the junction left unmatched. CDR1 is SGHRS, CDR2 YFSETQ, per germline. The CDR3 sequence is 14 residues long.

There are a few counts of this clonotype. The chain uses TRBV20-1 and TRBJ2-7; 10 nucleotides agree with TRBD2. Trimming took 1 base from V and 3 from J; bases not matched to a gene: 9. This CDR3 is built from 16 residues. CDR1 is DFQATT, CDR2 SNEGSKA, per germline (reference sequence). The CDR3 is CSARGFLAGVHYEQYF. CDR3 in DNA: TGCAGTGCTAGAGGGTTCCTAGCGGGGGTCCACTACGAGCAGTACTTC.

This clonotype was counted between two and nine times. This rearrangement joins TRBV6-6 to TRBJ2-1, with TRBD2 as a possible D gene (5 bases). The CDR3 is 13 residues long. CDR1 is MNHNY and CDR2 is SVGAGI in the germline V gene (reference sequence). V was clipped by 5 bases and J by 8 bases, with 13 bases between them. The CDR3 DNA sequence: TGTGCCAGCAGTCCCGCGGGTTTAGATGAGCAGTTCTTC. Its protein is CASSPAGLDEQFF.

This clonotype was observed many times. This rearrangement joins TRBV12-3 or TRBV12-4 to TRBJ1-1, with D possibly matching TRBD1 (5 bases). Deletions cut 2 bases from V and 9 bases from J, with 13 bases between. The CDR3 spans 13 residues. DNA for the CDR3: TGTGCCAGCAGTTTACCCCCAGGGTTCCAAGCTTTCTTT. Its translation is CASSLPPGFQAFF.